The next 12 T cell receptor beta chains were all read from a single sample in a study of CD4 T cells in relation to SARS-CoV-2 and coronaviruses. Their cognate antigens are unknown. Clones were read by immunoSEQ multiplex PCR, and TCRdb kept only the in-frame ones, dropping some. Of more than 35,000 clones in the sample, just over 75% are singletons; the top ten hold roughly 2.8%. Sequencing was performed on memory CD4+ T cells from PBMCs, cultured in vitro. These receptors were taken from an adult with COVID-19.

This chain joins TRBV30 and TRBJ2-7; 7 bases are shared with TRBD1. The CDR3 totals 13 residues. J gave up 11 bases and V 0 bases, and 10 bases lay outside the gene matches. Looked up from germline, CDR1 is GTSNPN and CDR2 is SVGIG (reference sequence). The CDR3 is CAWSVQGPGIKYF. The CDR3 bases are TGTGCCTGGAGTGTACAGGGGCCCGGGATCAAGTACTTC.

The chain combines TRBV6-5 with TRBJ2-5; weak D call: TRBD2 (5 bases). This CDR3 has 14 residues. Germline loops: CDR1 MNHEY, CDR2 SVGAGI. V was cut by 8 bases and J by 6 bases, with 19 bases left in between. Here the CDR3 reads CASLPASSLKTQYF. The CDR3 DNA is TGTGCCAGCCTCCCTGCTAGCAGCTTGAAGACCCAGTACTTC.

This sequence joins TRBV6-5 and TRBJ1-1; 7 bases fit TRBD1. The CDR3 covers 13 residues. Germline values: CDR1 MNHEY, CDR2 SVGAGI. The junction had 12 bases not matched to a gene; V was cut back by 6 bases and J by 11 bases. The CDR3 DNA follows: TGTGCCAGCAGCTGGGACAGCTCCCGAAGCGCTTTCTTT. This sequence encodes CASSWDSSRSAFF.

The CDR3 coding sequence is TGTGCCAGCTCACCACGGGGGGGTGAGACCCAGTACTTC. Translating it yields CASSPRGGETQYF. The genes are TRBV18 and TRBJ2-5, with 7 bases that match TRBD2. The germline V gene has CDR1 KGHSH and CDR2 LQKENI. The trim removed 1 base at V and 5 bases at J, leaving 1 base unmatched. This CDR3 is 13 amino acids long.

The chain joins TRBV11-2 to TRBJ2-2; D call uncertain. There are 15 residues in the CDR3. Trimming left V 5 bases short and J 0 bases short, with 10 bases between. Per germline, CDR1 SGHAT and CDR2 FQNNGV. Here the CDR3 DNA reads TGTGCCAGCAGCCGGATCCCCGCGAACACCGGGGAGCTGTTTTTT. It is translated as CASSRIPANTGELFF.

This rearrangement joins TRBV19 to TRBJ2-7; tentatively, D is TRBD2 (5 bases). Germline V lookup: CDR1 LNHDA, CDR2 SQIVND (reference sequence). Between the trimmed V and J ends, which lost 4 bases and 6 bases, there was a span of 10 bases. The CDR3 length is 12 residues. The CDR3 here is CASSRDGSEQYF. In DNA form, the CDR3 reads TGTGCCAGTAGTAGGGATGGGAGCGAGCAGTACTTC. Supplemented by reference TRBV19 and TRBJ2-7, the full variable domain reads DGGITQSPKYLFRKEGQNVTLSCEQNLNHDAMYWYRQDPGQGLRLIYYSQIVNDFQKGDIAEGYSVSREKKESFPLTVTSAQKNPTAFYLCASSRDGSEQYFGPGTRLTVT.

The chain uses TRBV12-5 and TRBJ2-3; 8 nucleotides match TRBD1. Per the germline V gene, CDR1 is LGHNT and CDR2 is FRNRAP. After removal of 6 bases from V and 2 bases from J, the junction contained 7 bases not matched to a gene. CDR3 length: 15 residues. Written as DNA, the CDR3 is TGTGCTAGTGGACTGACAGGGGCCAACACAGATACGCAGTATTTT. Translated, it gives CASGLTGANTDTQYF.

Only a few counts were recorded for this clone. The V and J genes are TRBV7-9 and TRBJ1-4; D perhaps matches TRBD1 (5 bases). This CDR3 has 14 amino acids. Germline CDR1 and CDR2: SEHNR and FQNEAQ (reference sequence). Between the trimmed V and J ends, which lost 5 bases and 7 bases, there was a span of 14 bases. CDR3 bases: TGTGCCAGCAGCCCCGTTGGCCAGGGTGAAAAACTGTTTTTT. Encoded protein: CASSPVGQGEKLFF. Combining the CDR3 with reference TRBV7-9 and TRBJ1-4 gives the whole variable domain DTGVSQNPRHKITKRGQNVTFRCDPISEHNRLYWYRQTLGQGPEFLTYFQNEAQLEKSRLLSDRFSAERPKGSFSTLEIQRTEQGDSAMYLCASSPVGQGEKLFFGSGTQLSVL.

This clone was found once. This chain links TRBV7-8 with TRBJ2-7, with 8 positions matching TRBD2. The germline V gene has CDR1 SGHVS and CDR2 FQNEAQ. V gave up 4 bases and J gave up 4 bases; unmatched junction bases: 6. The CDR3 sequence is 14 residues long. The CDR3 region has the DNA TGTGCCAGCAGCTACCGGGGGGGAGATTACGAGCAGTACTTC. It codes for CASSYRGGDYEQYF.

The chain employs TRBV7-9 and TRBJ2-5; 10 bases map to TRBD1. Trimming removed 4 bases from V and 7 bases from J; junction bases left unmatched: 3. Looked up from germline, CDR1 is SEHNR and CDR2 is FQNEAQ (reference sequence). The CDR3 covers 13 residues. CDR3 sequence: CASSWDRGGTQYF. CDR3 in DNA: TGTGCCAGCAGCTGGGACAGGGGCGGGACCCAGTACTTC. Using reference TRBV7-9 and TRBJ2-5 for the parts outside the CDR3, the full variable domain is DTGVSQNPRHKITKRGQNVTFRCDPISEHNRLYWYRQTLGQGPEFLTYFQNEAQLEKSRLLSDRFSAERPKGSFSTLEIQRTEQGDSAMYLCASSWDRGGTQYFGPGTRLLVL.

This chain links TRBV6-4 with TRBJ2-6, with D unclear. The V gene's germline CDR1 is MRHNA and CDR2 SNTAGT. The length of the CDR3 is 15 residues. Trimming shortened V by 0 bases and J by 0 bases, and 3 bases separated the two germline ends. In nucleotides, the CDR3 is TGTGCCAGCAGTGACTCCAGCTCTGGGGCCAACGTCCTGACTTTC. Its translation: CASSDSSSGANVLTF.

CDR3 in DNA: TGTGCCAGCAGCTTAGCCAGCTCCGGGGAGACCCAGTACTTC. As protein: CASSLASSGETQYF. The genes are TRBV5-6 and TRBJ2-5; D gene unclear. Germline CDR1 is SGHDT and CDR2 is YYEEEE. Trimming left V 2 bases short and J 5 bases short, with 13 bases between. The length of the CDR3 is 14 residues. The full variable domain, in which reference TRBV5-6 and TRBJ2-5 provide the parts outside the CDR3, is DAGVTQSPTHLIKTRGQQVTLRCSPKSGHDTVSWYQQALGQGPQFIFQYYEEEERQRGNFPDRFSGHQFPNYSSELNVNALLLGDSALYLCASSLASSGETQYFGPGTRLLVL.